A single sample is the source of the 20 T cell receptor beta chains below, sequenced in a study of cytomegalovirus exposure and HLA in healthy donors. Measured with immunoSEQ multiplex PCR; TCRdb has only the in-frame clones, and not every one. The repertoire holds about 220,000 clones, with around 87% as singletons. The specimen was PBMCs. Every receptor here comes from a man in his late teens or twenties in good health and CMV-seronegative.

CDR3 DNA: TGCGCCAGCAGCCAAGACAGCAGGGACAGGGGAAACATTCAGTACTTC. Amino acid sequence: CASSQDSRDRGNIQYF. This chain uses TRBV4-3 with TRBJ2-4, with TRBD1 identical over 10 bases. The CDR3 runs 16 residues. CDR1 is LGHNA, CDR2 YSLEER, per germline. The V segment lost 0 bases and the J segment 6 bases; nucleotides outside the gene matches: 5.

The V gene is TRBV6-5, the J gene TRBJ1-1; D may be TRBD1 (6 bases). Trimming stripped 2 bases from V and 7 bases from J, with 17 bases between. Germline CDR1 MNHEY, CDR2 SVGAGI. This CDR3 has 15 amino acids. DNA for the CDR3: TGTGCCAGCAGTTACGGTGGCAGGGGATCGAGTGAAGCTTTCTTT. Translating it yields CASSYGGRGSSEAFF.

This sequence joins TRBV4-3 and TRBJ1-2, with D possibly TRBD1 on 6 matching bases. Germline assignment: CDR1 LGHNA and CDR2 YSLEER. V dropped 3 bases and J dropped 8 bases, with 22 bases sitting between them. The CDR3 sequence is 16 residues long. CDR3 protein: CASSQTLGQSVGGYTF. CDR3 bases: TGCGCCAGCAGCCAGACCCTAGGACAGAGCGTTGGAGGCTACACCTTC.

This chain joins TRBV28 and TRBJ2-7; TRBD2 matches 7 bases. CDR1 is MDHEN and CDR2 is SYDVKM in the germline V gene. J lost 0 bases, V lost 6 bases, and 5 bases had no gene match. The CDR3 has 14 residues. The CDR3 reads CASSLGEGSYEQYF. CDR3 in DNA: TGTGCCAGCAGCCTGGGGGAGGGCTCCTACGAGCAGTACTTC.

Only a few counts were recorded for this clone. V usage is TRBV18 and J usage is TRBJ1-4, with D uncertain. This CDR3 spans 14 amino acids. Germline V gene lookup returns CDR1 KGHSH and CDR2 LQKENI. V was cut by 6 bases and J by 4 bases, with 12 bases left in between. This CDR3 reads CASSPAGVNEKLFF. CDR3 nucleotides: TGTGCCAGCTCCCCCGCCGGGGTTAATGAAAAACTGTTTTTT.

The chain recombines TRBV19 with TRBJ1-6; maybe TRBD1 (6 bases). Germline CDR1 and CDR2: LNHDA and SQIVND (reference sequence). This CDR3 has 14 amino acids. V shed 8 bases and J shed 10 bases, with 18 bases lying between them. This CDR3 reads CASARQEERSPLHF. The CDR3 region has the DNA TGTGCCAGTGCAAGACAGGAGGAGAGGTCACCCCTCCACTTT.

The gene calls are TRBV13 and TRBJ2-3, with 13 bases aligning to TRBD2. Per the germline V gene, CDR1 is PRHDT and CDR2 is FYEKMQ (reference sequence). J was trimmed by 1 base and V by 2 bases; bases with no gene match: 6. This CDR3 spans 18 amino acids. CDR3 sequence reads: CASSLRFGLAGGTDTQYF. CDR3 DNA sequence: TGTGCCAGCAGCTTACGATTTGGACTAGCGGGAGGCACAGATACGCAGTATTTT.

The chain joins TRBV2 to TRBJ2-7, with D possibly matching TRBD1 (6 bases). The CDR3 loop spans 12 amino acids. Germline values: CDR1 SNHLY, CDR2 FYNNEI. With 5 bases removed from V and 4 bases from J, the gap between germline ends came to 9 bases. CDR3 in amino acids: CASSIQGYEQYF. In DNA, the CDR3 is TGTGCCAGCAGTATACAGGGTTACGAGCAGTACTTC.

V and J are TRBV7-8 and TRBJ2-1; 8 bases line up with TRBD1. CDR1 and CDR2 from the germline V gene are SGHVS and FQNEAQ. This CDR3 contains 15 residues. The V gene end was trimmed by 1 base and the J gene end by 4 bases; junction bases not matched to a gene: 3. Here the CDR3 reads CASSLGGDRYNEQFF. Written as DNA, the CDR3 is TGTGCCAGCAGCTTAGGAGGGGACAGGTACAATGAGCAGTTCTTC.

The chain recombines TRBV11-3 with TRBJ2-1; tentative D call: TRBD1 (7 bases). Germline loops: CDR1 SGHNT, CDR2 YENEEA. The ends were cut back, 3 bases at V and 6 bases at J, with 15 bases in the middle. The CDR3 sequence is 15 residues long. The CDR3 sequence is CASSFGAGGLNEQFF. In DNA, the CDR3 is TGTGCCAGCAGCTTCGGCGCAGGGGGACTCAATGAGCAGTTCTTC.

This chain connects TRBV27 to TRBJ2-7, with 7 bases lining up with TRBD1. This CDR3 is built from 13 residues. Germline V lookup: CDR1 MNHEY, CDR2 SMNVEV (reference sequence). The V and J ends lost 5 bases and 3 bases, in that order; junction bases with no gene match: 4. CDR3 sequence: CASSPRQGYEQYF. The CDR3 coding sequence is TGTGCCAGCAGTCCTCGACAGGGCTACGAGCAGTACTTC.

The chain joins TRBV27 to TRBJ2-5, with D tentatively TRBD1 (6 bases). The CDR3 covers 13 residues. Germline V CDR1 and CDR2: MNHEY, SMNVEV (reference sequence). Trimming took 2 bases from V and 5 from J, leaving 9 bases between them. CDR3 sequence: CASSLNRGETQYF. For the CDR3, the DNA is TGTGCCAGCAGTTTAAATAGGGGGGAGACCCAGTACTTC.

In its sample, this clone was seen once. Other nucleotide sequences in the sample specify the same CDR3. DNA of the CDR3: TGTGCCAGCAGAACAGGGGACAATCAGCCCCAGCATTTT. Translation: CASRTGDNQPQHF. The V gene is TRBV27, the J gene TRBJ1-5; 7 bases fit TRBD1. Germline V gene sequence: CDR1 MNHEY, CDR2 SMNVEV (reference sequence). This CDR3 has 13 residues. The junction had 2 bases not matched to a gene; V was cut back by 6 bases and J by 3 bases.

This chain joins TRBV9 and TRBJ2-7; D is perhaps TRBD1 (7 bases). The CDR3 length is 15 residues. V lost 2 bases and J 3 bases, leaving 15 bases between the germline ends. Germline V lookup: CDR1 SGDLS, CDR2 YYNGEE. As DNA, the CDR3 is TGTGCCAGCAGCGTGGCCCCGGGGGACAGCTACGAGCAGTACTTC. Translated, it gives CASSVAPGDSYEQYF.

The rearrangement uses TRBV5-5 and TRBJ2-5; D possibly corresponds to TRBD1 (6 bases). The CDR3 covers 17 residues. With 4 bases removed from V and 2 bases from J, the gap between germline ends came to 21 bases. Germline CDR1 is SGHKS and CDR2 is YYEKEE (reference sequence). In DNA, the CDR3 is TGTGCCAGCAGCCACTCTCTGGACAGCCGTCTACAAGAGACCCAGTACTTC. Its protein is CASSHSLDSRLQETQYF.

The chain carries TRBV5-1 and TRBJ2-1; 7 nucleotides line up with TRBD2. The germline V gene has CDR1 SGHRS and CDR2 YFSETQ. The trim removed 4 bases at V and 0 bases at J, leaving 10 bases unmatched. CDR3 length equals 17 residues. The CDR3 region has the DNA TGCGCCAGCAGCGGAGACGGTAGCGGGCCCTCCTACAATGAGCAGTTCTTC. Translation: CASSGDGSGPSYNEQFF.

J is TRBJ2-1 and V is TRBV18, with no clear D. The CDR3 has 13 residues. The germline V gene encodes CDR1 KGHSH and CDR2 LQKENI. V was trimmed by 3 bases and J by 8 bases, leaving 11 bases between them. The DNA for the CDR3 is TGTGCCAGCTCACCCTCCTTAGTGGATGAGCAGTTCTTC. Its translation is CASSPSLVDEQFF.

The chain carries TRBV6-1 and TRBJ2-1, with D possibly matching TRBD2 (5 bases). Germline V gene lookup returns CDR1 MNHNS and CDR2 SASEGT. Trimming shortened V by 4 bases and J by 6 bases, and 13 bases separated the two germline ends. This CDR3 is built from 14 residues. The CDR3 DNA sequence: TGTGCCAGCAGTGTCGGGGTCCTTATCAATGAGCAGTTCTTC. Translation gives CASSVGVLINEQFF.

The chain carries TRBV10-3 and TRBJ1-1, with TRBD1 matching 7 bases. V gave up 4 bases and J gave up 2 bases; unmatched junction bases: 13. Germline values: CDR1 ENHRY, CDR2 SYGVKD. CDR3 length: 17 amino acids. The DNA of the CDR3 is TGTGCCATCAGTGGATCCTCCGGGCAGGGGGGCAACACTGAAGCTTTCTTT. Translating gives CAISGSSGQGGNTEAFF.

This chain connects TRBV10-2 to TRBJ2-1; tentatively, D is TRBD2 (6 bases). V was clipped by 6 bases and J by 4 bases, with 13 bases between them. The CDR3 covers 14 residues. The germline V gene encodes CDR1 WSHSY and CDR2 SAAADI. The CDR3 spells CASRRGSLYNEQFF. CDR3 coding DNA: TGCGCCAGCAGGCGGGGCTCTTTGTACAATGAGCAGTTCTTC.